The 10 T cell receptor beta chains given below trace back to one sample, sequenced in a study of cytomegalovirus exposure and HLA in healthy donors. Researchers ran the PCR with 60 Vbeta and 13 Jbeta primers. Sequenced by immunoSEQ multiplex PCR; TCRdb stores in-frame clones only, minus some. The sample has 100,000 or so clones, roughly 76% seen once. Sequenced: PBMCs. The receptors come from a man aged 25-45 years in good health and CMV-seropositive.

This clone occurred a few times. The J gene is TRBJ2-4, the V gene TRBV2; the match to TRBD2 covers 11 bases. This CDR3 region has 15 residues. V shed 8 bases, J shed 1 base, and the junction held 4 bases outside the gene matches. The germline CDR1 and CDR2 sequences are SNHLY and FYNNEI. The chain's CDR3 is CASGASGGAKNIQYF. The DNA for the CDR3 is TGTGCCAGCGGAGCTAGCGGGGGGGCCAAAAACATTCAGTACTTC.

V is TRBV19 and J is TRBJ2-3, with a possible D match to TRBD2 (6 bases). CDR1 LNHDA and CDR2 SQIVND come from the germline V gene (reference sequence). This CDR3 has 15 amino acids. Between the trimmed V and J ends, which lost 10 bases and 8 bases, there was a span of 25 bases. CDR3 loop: CATQTEGARVGTQYF. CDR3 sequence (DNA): TGTGCCACGCAAACGGAGGGTGCCCGAGTAGGTACGCAGTATTTT.

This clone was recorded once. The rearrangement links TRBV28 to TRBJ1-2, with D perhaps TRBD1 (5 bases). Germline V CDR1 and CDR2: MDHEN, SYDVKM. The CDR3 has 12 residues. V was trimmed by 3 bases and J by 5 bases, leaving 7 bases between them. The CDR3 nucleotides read TGTGCCAGCAGTTTGACAGTGTATGGCTACACCTTC. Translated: CASSLTVYGYTF.

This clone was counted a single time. CDR3 protein: CASSPRVAGAGELFF. CDR3 nucleotides: TGCGCCAGCAGCCCGAGGGTAGCGGGGGCCGGGGAGCTGTTTTTT. The chain recombines TRBV4-3 with TRBJ2-2; 9 nucleotides align to TRBD2. Looked up from germline, CDR1 is LGHNA and CDR2 is YSLEER. Germline trimming cut 4 bases from V and 6 bases from J; bases unmatched to any gene: 6. The CDR3 length is 15 residues.

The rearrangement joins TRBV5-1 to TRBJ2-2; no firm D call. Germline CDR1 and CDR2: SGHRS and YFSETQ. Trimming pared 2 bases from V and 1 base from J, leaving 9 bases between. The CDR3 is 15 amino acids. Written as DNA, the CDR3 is TGCGCCAGCAGCTTAACCAACAGGAACACCGGGGAGCTGTTTTTT. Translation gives CASSLTNRNTGELFF.

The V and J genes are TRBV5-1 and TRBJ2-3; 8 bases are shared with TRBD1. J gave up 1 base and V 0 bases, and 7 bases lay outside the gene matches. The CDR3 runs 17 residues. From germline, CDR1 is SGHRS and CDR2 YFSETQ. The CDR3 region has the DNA TGCGCCAGCAGCTTGGCCACATCACAGGGGGGCACAGATACGCAGTATTTT. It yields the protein CASSLATSQGGTDTQYF.

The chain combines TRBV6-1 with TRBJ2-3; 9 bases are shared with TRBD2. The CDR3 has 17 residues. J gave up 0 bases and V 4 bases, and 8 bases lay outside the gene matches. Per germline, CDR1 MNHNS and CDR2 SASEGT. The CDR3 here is CASSGQRGAESTDTQYF. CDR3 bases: TGTGCCAGCAGTGGACAGCGGGGGGCCGAAAGCACAGATACGCAGTATTTT.

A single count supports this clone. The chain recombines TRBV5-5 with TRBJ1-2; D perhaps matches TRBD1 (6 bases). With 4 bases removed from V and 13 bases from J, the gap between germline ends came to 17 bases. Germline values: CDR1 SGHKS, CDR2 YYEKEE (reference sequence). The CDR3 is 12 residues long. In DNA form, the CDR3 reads TGTGCCAGCAGCCGGACAGCCGACCTAATCACCTTC. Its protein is CASSRTADLITF. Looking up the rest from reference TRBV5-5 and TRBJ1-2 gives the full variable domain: DAGVTQSPTHLIKTRGQQVTLRCSPISGHKSVSWYQQVLGQGPQFIFQYYEKEERGRGNFPDRFSARQFPNYSSELNVNALLLGDSALYLCASSRTADLITFGSGTRLTVV.

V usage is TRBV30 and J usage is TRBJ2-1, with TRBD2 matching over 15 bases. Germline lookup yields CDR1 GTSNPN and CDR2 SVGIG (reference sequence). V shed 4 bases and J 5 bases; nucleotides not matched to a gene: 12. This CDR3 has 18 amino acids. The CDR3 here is CAWTRGTSGGFTHNEQFF. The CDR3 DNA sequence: TGTGCCTGGACCCGAGGGACTAGCGGGGGGTTCACCCACAATGAGCAGTTCTTC.

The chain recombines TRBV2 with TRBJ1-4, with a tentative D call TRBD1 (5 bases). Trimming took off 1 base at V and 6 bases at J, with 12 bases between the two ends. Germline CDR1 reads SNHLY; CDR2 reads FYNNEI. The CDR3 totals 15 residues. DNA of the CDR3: TGTGCCAGCAGTGAAGATGGGCAGGGCTATGAAAAACTGTTTTTT. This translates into CASSEDGQGYEKLFF.